This TCR beta chain appears in the sequencing data of a study of a mutant IDH1 vaccine in newly diagnosed glioma. Whole-study context: The treated population exhibited a male proportion of around 62%, a female proportion of about 38%, and a mean age of about 39 years.

V lost 5 bases and J 7 bases, leaving 15 bases between the germline ends. Germline CDR1 and CDR2: MNHNS and SASEGT. This CDR3 spans 15 amino acids. Concerning this clone itself: Its target is unknown.

Time point denoted: week 23, last vaccination. Vaccine doses each comprised 300 ug of mutant IDH1 20-mer peptide, with topical imiquimod. Each tumor in the donors was a new WHO grade 3 or 4 astrocytoma, IDH1-mutant and ATRX-lost. Sequencing was performed with immunoSEQ multiplex PCR; in TCRdb, only in-frame clones are kept and a portion is missing. Among about 55,000 clones, 80% were seen once, and the ten largest hold more than 5.5%. The V call is TRBV6-1, the J call TRBJ1-6, with a weak D call TRBD1 (5 bases). Sequenced here: PBMCs, sampled from a glioma patient whose treatment included an IDH1 peptide vaccine. This TCR was recovered from a man aged 40-49 years with glioma. The CDR3 region is CASSSTVQANSPLHF. Written as DNA, the CDR3 is TGTGCCAGCAGTTCGACGGTACAGGCCAATTCACCCCTCCACTTT.